This T cell receptor (beta chain) is drawn from a study of blood T cell repertoires in COVID-19. Looking at the study overall: Samples came from the United States, Italy and Spain, spanning acute and convalescent COVID-19. PBMCs, B-cell-depleted T cells, or T cells were the source of the cDNA or gDNA that made up the material.

The germline V and J ends were trimmed by 8 bases and 2 bases, with 10 bases remaining between them. CDR1 and CDR2 (germline): MNHEY, SMNVEV (reference sequence). This CDR3 has 13 amino acids. Seattle enrolled patients during active infection and tracked them longitudinally. Authors' methods: Cell counts per sample came from amplifying reference gene primers. Repertoires were generated with immunoSEQ multiplex PCR, while TCRdb's copy carries only in-frame clones and drops some. V, J and clone size derive from that table, while D and trimming were established from the DNA sequence. The sample holds some 38,000 clones, just under 75% seen once.

The specimen sequenced was peripheral blood. The receptor's source is an older man with COVID-19, enrolled during active disease. The rearrangement uses TRBV27 and TRBJ2-1, with D maybe TRBD1 (5 bases). The CDR3 protein is CASGAGPYNEQFF. CDR3 DNA sequence: TGTGCCAGCGGCGCAGGGCCCTACAATGAGCAGTTCTTC.